This TCR beta chain was identified in a study of T cell changes during pregnancy in multiple sclerosis. Trimming took 1 base from V and 0 from J; bases not matched to a gene: 2. The CDR3 length is 15 residues. Germline values: CDR1 MNHNS, CDR2 SASEGT. Here immunoSEQ multiplex PCR was the method, and the copy in TCRdb shows in-frame clones only, minus some. The sample includes roughly 24,000 clones, 85% to 90% of them seen just once. This specimen consisted of CD4+ T cells from peripheral blood mononuclear cells, obtained in the second trimester of pregnancy. The receptor was isolated from a female donor in good health, enrolled as a control in a pregnancy study. The genes are TRBV6-1 and TRBJ2-5, with TRBD2 identical over 7 bases. CDR3 protein: CASSEGGLNQETQYF. CDR3 DNA sequence: TGTGCCAGCAGTGAAGGGGGACTAAACCAAGAGACCCAGTACTTC.